One sample yielded the 5 T cell receptor beta chains listed below, sequenced in a study of shared clonotypes between healthy human individuals. The repertoire was sequenced with immunoSEQ multiplex PCR; TCRdb's copy has only in-frame clones and lacks some. Among 2 million to 2.5 million clones, nearly 97% were seen once, and the ten largest hold about 0.13%. The sequencing input was naive CD4+ T cells sorted from blood. Subset of the sample: CD45RA+ positively selected. The receptors were sampled from a man aged 18 to 30 in good health.

The chain employs TRBV6-6 and TRBJ2-2; D is unclear. The V end was cut by 7 bases, the J end by 8 bases, with 14 bases between. This CDR3 is built from 13 residues. Germline-derived CDR1 and CDR2 are MNHNY and SVGAGI (reference sequence). CDR3: CASNLGTKGELFF. As DNA, the CDR3 is TGTGCCAGCAATCTCGGTACCAAGGGGGAGCTGTTTTTT.

This chain links TRBV11-3 with TRBJ2-2; D might be TRBD1 or TRBD2, each matching 6 bases. The germline V and J ends were trimmed by 5 bases and 3 bases, with 10 bases remaining between them. CDR1 is SGHNT, CDR2 YENEEA, per germline. The CDR3 totals 14 residues. CDR3 sequence reads: CASSAGHDTGELFF. Here the CDR3 DNA reads TGTGCCAGCAGCGCGGGACACGACACCGGGGAGCTGTTTTTT.

V and J are TRBV30 and TRBJ2-5, with 11 bases that match TRBD1. The germline V gene has CDR1 GTSNPN and CDR2 SVGIG (reference sequence). The J segment lost 5 bases and the V segment lost 1 base, leaving 6 bases of the junction unmatched. The CDR3 covers 15 residues. The CDR3 loop is CAWSGGQGARETQYF. CDR3 coding DNA: TGTGCCTGGAGTGGAGGACAGGGGGCCCGGGAGACCCAGTACTTC.

This clone is a singleton in its sample. This sequence joins TRBV5-1 and TRBJ2-1; D is perhaps TRBD1 (7 bases). CDR1 and CDR2 from the germline V gene are SGHRS and YFSETQ. Trimming took 2 bases from V and 8 from J, leaving 17 bases between them. This CDR3 spans 15 amino acids. CDR3 bases: TGCGCCAGCAGCTTTACAGGGGCGGGAATCGATGAGCAGTTCTTC. Residues: CASSFTGAGIDEQFF.

This clone has just one count. The rearrangement links TRBV7-2 to TRBJ2-3, with TRBD1 matching 7 bases. CDR3 size: 15 residues. Trimming at V came to 5 bases and at J to 2 bases, leaving 7 bases not matched to a gene. Per the germline V gene, CDR1 is SGHTA and CDR2 is FQGNSA. The CDR3 sequence: CASSVYRGLTDTQYF. The CDR3 DNA reads as TGTGCCAGCAGCGTCTACAGGGGCCTCACAGATACGCAGTATTTT.